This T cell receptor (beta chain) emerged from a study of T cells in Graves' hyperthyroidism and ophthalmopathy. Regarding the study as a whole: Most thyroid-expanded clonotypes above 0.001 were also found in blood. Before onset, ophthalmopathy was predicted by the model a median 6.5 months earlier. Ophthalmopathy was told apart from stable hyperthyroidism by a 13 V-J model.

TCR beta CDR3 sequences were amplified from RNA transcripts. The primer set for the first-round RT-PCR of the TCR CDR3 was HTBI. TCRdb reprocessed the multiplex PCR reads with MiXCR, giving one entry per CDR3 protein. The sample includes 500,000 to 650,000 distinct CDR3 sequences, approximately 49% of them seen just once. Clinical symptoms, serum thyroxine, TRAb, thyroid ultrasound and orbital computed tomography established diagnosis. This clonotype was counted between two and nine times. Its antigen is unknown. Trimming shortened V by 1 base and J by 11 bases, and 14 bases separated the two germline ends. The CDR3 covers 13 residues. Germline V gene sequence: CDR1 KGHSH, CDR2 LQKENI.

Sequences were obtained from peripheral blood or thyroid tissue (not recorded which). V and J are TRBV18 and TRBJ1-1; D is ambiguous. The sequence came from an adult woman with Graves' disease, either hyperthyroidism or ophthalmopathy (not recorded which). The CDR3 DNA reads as TGTGCCAGCTCACCACAGGCAGCCGGTTCGGCTTTCTTT. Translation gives CASSPQAAGSAFF.